Below, 17 T cell receptor beta chains from the same sample are listed, as sequenced in a study of blood T cell repertoires in COVID-19. Sequencing used immunoSEQ multiplex PCR; TCRdb keeps in-frame clones, though not all of them. This sample has 100,000 or so clones, with roughly 76% found just once. The material sequenced was peripheral blood. These receptors all come from a human donor in a cohort sampled during active COVID-19.

This clone was seen a single time. The chain has TRBV18 and TRBJ1-1; D might be TRBD1 (5 bases). CDR3 size: 17 residues. The V end was cut by 3 bases, the J end by 4 bases, with 21 bases between. Germline lookup yields CDR1 KGHSH and CDR2 LQKENI. CDR3 amino acids: CASSPSPLRLDTTEAFF. CDR3 bases: TGTGCCAGCTCACCTTCCCCACTCAGACTGGACACCACTGAAGCTTTCTTT.

The rearrangement uses TRBV10-3 and TRBJ2-7, with a weak D call TRBD2 (6 bases). This CDR3 has 15 residues. V was clipped by 1 base and J by 4 bases, with 14 bases between them. Germline loops: CDR1 ENHRY, CDR2 SYGVKD. CDR3 residues: CAISEYRDSTYEQYF. The CDR3 nucleotides read TGTGCCATCAGTGAGTACCGGGACTCGACGTACGAGCAGTACTTC.

This clone was recorded only once. V usage is TRBV5-1 and J usage is TRBJ2-1; D may be TRBD2 (5 bases). Germline CDR1 SGHRS, CDR2 YFSETQ. V lost 4 bases, J lost 7 bases, and 9 bases lay in between. The CDR3 loop spans 12 amino acids. The CDR3 loop reads CASSIRGNEQFF. The CDR3, as DNA: TGCGCCAGCAGCATACGGGGTAATGAGCAGTTCTTC.

The table lists this clone with a count of one. The V gene is TRBV3-1 (or the pseudogene TRBV3-2), the J gene TRBJ1-1, with D unresolved. V was clipped by 5 bases and J by 0 bases, with 7 bases between them. This CDR3 region has 13 residues. Germline V gives CDR1 LGHDT, CDR2 YNNKEL (reference sequence). CDR3 nucleotide sequence: TGTGCCAGCAGCTATGACATGAACACTGAAGCTTTCTTT. Amino acid sequence: CASSYDMNTEAFF.

The chain links TRBV6-5 to TRBJ1-6; 7 bases fit TRBD1. The germline V gene has CDR1 MNHEY and CDR2 SVGAGI. Unmatched junction bases numbered 9, after V lost 6 bases and J lost 7 bases. The CDR3 is 15 amino acids. This chain's CDR3 is CASSPSAGGNSPLHF. CDR3 sequence (DNA): TGTGCCAGCAGCCCGTCGGCAGGGGGAAATTCACCCCTCCACTTT.

The chain uses TRBV5-6 and TRBJ2-7; 8 bases are a match to TRBD1. Germline V gene data show CDR1 as SGHDT and CDR2 as YYEEEE. The CDR3 has 15 residues. The J segment lost 0 bases and the V segment lost 4 bases, leaving 6 bases of the junction unmatched. CDR3 nucleotides: TGTGCCAGCAGCCTGGGACAGGTTAGCTCCTACGAGCAGTACTTC. Translation gives CASSLGQVSSYEQYF.

J is TRBJ1-2 and V is TRBV2, with D unclear. There are 16 residues in the CDR3. Looked up from germline, CDR1 is SNHLY and CDR2 is FYNNEI. Between the trimmed V and J ends, which lost 5 bases and 0 bases, there was a span of 16 bases. CDR3 region: CASSSLRTGANYGYTF. For the CDR3, the DNA is TGTGCCAGCAGTTCATTACGGACGGGAGCTAACTATGGCTACACCTTC.

J is TRBJ1-4 and V is TRBV28, with 7 positions matching TRBD1. After removal of 4 bases from V and 3 bases from J, the junction contained 2 bases not matched to a gene. Germline V gene data show CDR1 as MDHEN and CDR2 as SYDVKM. The CDR3 runs 14 residues. CDR3 sequence reads: CASSWDSSNEKLFF. The CDR3 coding sequence is TGTGCCAGCAGTTGGGACAGCTCTAATGAAAAACTGTTTTTT.

The chain links TRBV28 to TRBJ2-1; 11 bases fit TRBD2. CDR1 is MDHEN and CDR2 is SYDVKM in the germline V gene. The CDR3 totals 15 residues. Trimming cost V 6 bases and J 6 bases; bases outside gene matches: 7. This CDR3 reads CASSEIAGGRNEQFF. DNA for the CDR3: TGTGCCAGCAGCGAAATAGCGGGAGGGCGCAATGAGCAGTTCTTC.

This rearrangement joins TRBV28 to TRBJ2-3, with D possibly TRBD2 on 5 matching bases. The CDR3 is made up of 13 amino acids. The germline gives CDR1 MDHEN, CDR2 SYDVKM. V was trimmed by 6 bases and J by 0 bases, leaving 7 bases between them. CDR3 in amino acids: CASSRTSTDTQYF. CDR3 DNA sequence: TGTGCCAGCAGCCGGACTAGCACAGATACGCAGTATTTT.

A few counts support this clone. The V call is TRBV18, the J call TRBJ2-1; D uncertain. The CDR3 sequence is 12 residues long. CDR1 and CDR2 (germline): KGHSH, LQKENI. V lost 4 bases to trimming and J lost 8 bases, with 9 bases between them. In nucleotides, the CDR3 is TGTGCCAGCTCACTACACCCCTATGAGCAGTTCTTC. This translates into CASSLHPYEQFF.

V and J are TRBV5-4 and TRBJ1-1; D ambiguous. Deletions cut 4 bases from V and 1 base from J, with 11 bases between. The CDR3 totals 14 residues. The germline gives CDR1 SGHNT, CDR2 YYREEE (reference sequence). CDR3 in DNA: TGTGCCAGCAGCCCCCCGGTCGGGAACACTGAAGCTTTCTTT. Its translation is CASSPPVGNTEAFF.

CDR3 sequence (DNA): TGTGCCAGCAGCGCGGGACAGTACCCACCGAACACCGGGGAGCTGTTTTTT. Its protein product is CASSAGQYPPNTGELFF. The chain couples TRBV13 to TRBJ2-2; a weak D match, TRBD1 (7 bases). Between the trimmed V and J ends, which lost 5 bases and 0 bases, there was a span of 16 bases. The CDR3 runs 17 residues. From germline, CDR1 is PRHDT and CDR2 FYEKMQ (reference sequence). The full variable domain, with the rest looked up from reference TRBV13 and TRBJ2-2, is AAGVIQSPRHLIKEKRETATLKCYPIPRHDTVYWYQQGPGQDPQFLISFYEKMQSDKGSIPDRFSAQQFSDYHSELNMSSLELGDSALYFCASSAGQYPPNTGELFFGEGSRLTVL.

This sequence joins TRBV28 and TRBJ2-2; TRBD1 is a possible D gene (6 bases). V lost 1 base to trimming and J lost 6 bases, with 12 bases between them. There are 15 residues in the CDR3. Per the germline V gene, CDR1 is MDHEN and CDR2 is SYDVKM. Written as DNA, the CDR3 is TGTGCCAGCAGTTTATTGACCCAGGGGTCCGGGGAGCTGTTTTTT. This gives the protein CASSLLTQGSGELFF.

The V call is TRBV18, the J call TRBJ2-5; possibly TRBD1 or TRBD2 for D (9 bases each). This CDR3 is 19 amino acids long. V dropped 3 bases and J dropped 3 bases, with 26 bases sitting between them. Per the germline V gene, CDR1 is KGHSH and CDR2 is LQKENI. The CDR3 region is CASSPTGGSSTSGKETQYF. In DNA form, the CDR3 reads TGTGCCAGCTCACCTACAGGGGGCTCGTCGACTAGCGGAAAAGAGACCCAGTACTTC.

The J gene is TRBJ2-2, the V gene TRBV18; D might be TRBD2 (6 bases). The CDR3 is 14 residues long. Deletions cut 5 bases from V and 0 bases from J, with 7 bases between. Germline V gene lookup returns CDR1 KGHSH and CDR2 LQKENI. CDR3 DNA sequence: TGTGCCAGCTCAAGGGAGGCGAACACCGGGGAGCTGTTTTTT. Protein: CASSREANTGELFF.

The chain combines TRBV5-1 with TRBJ2-7, with TRBD1 matching 8 bases. Trimming removed 6 bases from V and 3 bases from J; junction bases left unmatched: 8. The CDR3 spans 14 residues. Germline assignment: CDR1 SGHRS and CDR2 YFSETQ. The CDR3 region is CASNSGTGDYEQYF. In DNA form, the CDR3 reads TGCGCCAGCAACTCTGGGACAGGTGACTACGAGCAGTACTTC.